This T cell receptor (beta chain) came from a study of Ad26.COV2.S vaccination and SARS-CoV-2 variants. The treatment here: over 15 received Ad26.COV2.S at low or high dose, single or two shots; 5 received placebo; per-sample allocation not given. Sampling took place 63 days after the first vaccine or placebo injection. The V end lost 7 bases, the J end lost 2 bases, and 12 bases lay between the germline ends. The CDR3 has 14 amino acids. From germline, CDR1 is MNHEY and CDR2 SVGAGI. TCRdb's copy holds only in-frame clones and misses some; the assay was immunoSEQ multiplex PCR. Altogether about 380,000 clones are present, about 80% being singletons, with the ten largest covering more than 7%.

The receptor's source is a person aged 18-65 years who received the Ad26.COV2.S COVID-19 vaccine or a placebo. Sequenced here: peripheral blood, sampled in a trial of Ad26.COV2.S vaccine versus placebo. The genes are TRBV6-5 and TRBJ1-3, with no clear D. The DNA of the CDR3 is TGTGCCAGCACTCCCCGGATCCCTGGAAACACCATATATTTT. It yields the protein CASTPRIPGNTIYF.